This T cell receptor beta chain was sequenced in a study of identical twins. This clonotype was picked up a small number of times. The CDR3 contains 12 residues. Germline loops: CDR1 DFQATT, CDR2 SNEGSKA (reference sequence). V lost 4 bases and J 0 bases, leaving 4 bases between the germline ends. Through template switching, a universal primer site was introduced, and the cDNA contained unique molecular identifiers. Using its own MiXCR run on the 5' RACE reads, TCRdb lists one record per CDR3 protein. The table includes just under 550,000 distinct CDR3 sequences, about 16% detected once. The same sample was also used in a study of yellow fever vaccine responses in identical twins.

Sequences were obtained from CD4+ T cells sorted from blood. The TCR sequence derives from a woman between 18 and 29 years old in good health. The chain links TRBV20-1 to TRBJ1-5; D call uncertain. The CDR3: CSAIYSNQPQHF. The CDR3 nucleotides read TGCAGTGCTATCTATAGCAATCAGCCCCAGCATTTT.